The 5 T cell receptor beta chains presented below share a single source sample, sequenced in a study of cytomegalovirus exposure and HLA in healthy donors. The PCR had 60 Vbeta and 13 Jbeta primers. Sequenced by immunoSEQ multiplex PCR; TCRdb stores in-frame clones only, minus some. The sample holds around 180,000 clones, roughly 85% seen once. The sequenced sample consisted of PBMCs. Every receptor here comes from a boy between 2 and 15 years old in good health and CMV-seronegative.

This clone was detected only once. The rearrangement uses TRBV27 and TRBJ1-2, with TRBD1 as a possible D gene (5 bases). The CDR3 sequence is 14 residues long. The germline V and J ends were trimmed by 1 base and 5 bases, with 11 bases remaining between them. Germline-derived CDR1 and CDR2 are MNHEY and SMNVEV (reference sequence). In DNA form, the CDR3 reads TGTGCCAGCAGTTTATTCGCAGGGCCATATGGCTACACCTTC. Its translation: CASSLFAGPYGYTF.

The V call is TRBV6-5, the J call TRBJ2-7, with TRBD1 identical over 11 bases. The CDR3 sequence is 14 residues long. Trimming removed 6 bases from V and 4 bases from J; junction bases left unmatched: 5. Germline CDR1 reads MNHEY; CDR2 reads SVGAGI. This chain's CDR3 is CASSRGQGAYEQYV. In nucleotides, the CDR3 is TGTGCCAGCAGCCGAGGACAGGGGGCGTACGAGCAGTACGTC.

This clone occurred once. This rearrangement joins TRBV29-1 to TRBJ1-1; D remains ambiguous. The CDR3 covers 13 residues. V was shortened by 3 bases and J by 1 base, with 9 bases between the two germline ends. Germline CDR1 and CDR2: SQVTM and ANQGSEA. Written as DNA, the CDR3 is TGCAGCGTTGATGTCCTCGGGAACACTGAAGCTTTCTTT. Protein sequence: CSVDVLGNTEAFF.

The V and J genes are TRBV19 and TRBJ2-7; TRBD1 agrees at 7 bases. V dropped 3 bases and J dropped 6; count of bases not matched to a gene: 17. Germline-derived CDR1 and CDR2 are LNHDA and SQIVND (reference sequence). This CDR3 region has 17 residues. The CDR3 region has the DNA TGTGCCAGTAGTATCGAGATGCGCAGGGGGAAAGTCGGCGAGCAGTACTTC. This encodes CASSIEMRRGKVGEQYF. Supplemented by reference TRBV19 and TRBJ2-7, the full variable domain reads DGGITQSPKYLFRKEGQNVTLSCEQNLNHDAMYWYRQDPGQGLRLIYYSQIVNDFQKGDIAEGYSVSREKKESFPLTVTSAQKNPTAFYLCASSIEMRRGKVGEQYFGPGTRLTVT.

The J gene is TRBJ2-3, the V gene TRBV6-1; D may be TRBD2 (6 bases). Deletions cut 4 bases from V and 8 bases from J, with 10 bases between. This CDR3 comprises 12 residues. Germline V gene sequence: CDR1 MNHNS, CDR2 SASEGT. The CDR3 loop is CASSALATTQYF. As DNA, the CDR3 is TGTGCCAGCAGTGCGCTAGCGACTACGCAGTATTTT.